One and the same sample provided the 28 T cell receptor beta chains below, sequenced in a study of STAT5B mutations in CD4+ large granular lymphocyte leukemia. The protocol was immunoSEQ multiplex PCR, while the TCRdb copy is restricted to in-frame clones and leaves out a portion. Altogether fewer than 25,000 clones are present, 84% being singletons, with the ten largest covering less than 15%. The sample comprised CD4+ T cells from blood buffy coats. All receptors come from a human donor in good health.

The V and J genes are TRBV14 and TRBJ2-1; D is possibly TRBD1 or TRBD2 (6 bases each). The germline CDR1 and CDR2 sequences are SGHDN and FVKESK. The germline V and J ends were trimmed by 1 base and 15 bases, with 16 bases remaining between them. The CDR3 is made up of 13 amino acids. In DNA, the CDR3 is TGTGCCAGCAGCCAAGTTAGGGGGGACCGGTCGTTCTTC. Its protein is CASSQVRGDRSFF.

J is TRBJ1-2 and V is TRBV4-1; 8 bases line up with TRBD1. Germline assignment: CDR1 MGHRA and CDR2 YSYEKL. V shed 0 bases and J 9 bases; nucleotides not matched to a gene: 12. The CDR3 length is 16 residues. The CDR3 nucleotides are TGCGCCAGCAGCCAAGATTTAGTGGGGACAGGAAAGCGCTACACCTTC. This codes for CASSQDLVGTGKRYTF.

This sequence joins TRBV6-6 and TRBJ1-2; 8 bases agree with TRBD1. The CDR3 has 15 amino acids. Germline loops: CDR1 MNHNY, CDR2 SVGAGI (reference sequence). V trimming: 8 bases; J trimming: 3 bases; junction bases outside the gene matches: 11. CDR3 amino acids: CASRASATGDYGYTF. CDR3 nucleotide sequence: TGTGCCAGCCGGGCCTCCGCGACAGGGGACTATGGCTACACCTTC.

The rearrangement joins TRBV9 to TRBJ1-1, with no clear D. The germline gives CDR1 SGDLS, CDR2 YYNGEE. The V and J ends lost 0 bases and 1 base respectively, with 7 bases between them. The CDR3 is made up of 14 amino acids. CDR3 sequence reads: CASSVDGKNTEAFF. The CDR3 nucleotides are TGTGCCAGCAGCGTAGACGGGAAGAACACTGAAGCTTTCTTT.

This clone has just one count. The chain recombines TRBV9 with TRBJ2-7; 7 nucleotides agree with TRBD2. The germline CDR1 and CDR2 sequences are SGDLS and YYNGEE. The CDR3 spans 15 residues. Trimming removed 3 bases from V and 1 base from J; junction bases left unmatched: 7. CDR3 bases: TGTGCCAGCAGCGCAAGTCCTAGCGGTTCCTACGAGCAGTACTTC. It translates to CASSASPSGSYEQYF. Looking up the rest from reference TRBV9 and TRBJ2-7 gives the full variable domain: DSGVTQTPKHLITATGQRVTLRCSPRSGDLSVYWYQQSLDQGLQFLIQYYNGEERAKGNILERFSAQQFPDLHSELNLSSLELGDSALYFCASSASPSGSYEQYFGPGTRLTVT.

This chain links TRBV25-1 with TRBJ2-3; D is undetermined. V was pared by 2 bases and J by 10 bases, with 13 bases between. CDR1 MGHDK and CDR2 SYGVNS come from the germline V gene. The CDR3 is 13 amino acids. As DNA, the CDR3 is TGTGCCAGCAGTGAAGGTAGTAACTATGCGCAGTATTTT. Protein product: CASSEGSNYAQYF.

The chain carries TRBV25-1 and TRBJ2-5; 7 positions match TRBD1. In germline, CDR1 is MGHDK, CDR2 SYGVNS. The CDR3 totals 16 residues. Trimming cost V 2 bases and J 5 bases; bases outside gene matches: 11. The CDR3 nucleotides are TGTGCCAGCAGTGAAAGGGGGCTGAGGGGACGGGAGACCCAGTACTTC. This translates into CASSERGLRGRETQYF.

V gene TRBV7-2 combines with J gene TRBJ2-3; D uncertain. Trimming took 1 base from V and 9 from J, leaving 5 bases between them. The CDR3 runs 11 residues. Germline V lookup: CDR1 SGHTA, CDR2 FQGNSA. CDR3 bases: TGTGCCAGCAGCTTAGGTGGGACGCAGTATTTT. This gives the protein CASSLGGTQYF.

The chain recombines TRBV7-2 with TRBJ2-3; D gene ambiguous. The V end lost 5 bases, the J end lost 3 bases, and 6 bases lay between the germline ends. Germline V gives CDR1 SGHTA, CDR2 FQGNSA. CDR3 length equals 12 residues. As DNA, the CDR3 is TGTGCCAGCAGCCCGAAAACAGATACGCAGTATTTT. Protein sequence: CASSPKTDTQYF. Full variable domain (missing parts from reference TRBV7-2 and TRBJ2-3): GAGVSQSPSNKVTEKGKDVELRCDPISGHTALYWYRQSLGQGLEFLIYFQGNSAPDKSGLPSDRFSAERTGGSVSTLTIQRTQQEDSAVYLCASSPKTDTQYFGPGTRLTVL.

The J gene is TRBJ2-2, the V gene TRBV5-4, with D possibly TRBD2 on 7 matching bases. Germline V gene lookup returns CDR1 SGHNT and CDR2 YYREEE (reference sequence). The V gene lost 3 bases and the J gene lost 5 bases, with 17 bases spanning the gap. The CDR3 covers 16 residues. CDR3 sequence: CASSSLGGGGTGELFF. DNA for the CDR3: TGTGCCAGCAGCTCCCTAGGGGGAGGGGGTACCGGGGAGCTGTTTTTT.

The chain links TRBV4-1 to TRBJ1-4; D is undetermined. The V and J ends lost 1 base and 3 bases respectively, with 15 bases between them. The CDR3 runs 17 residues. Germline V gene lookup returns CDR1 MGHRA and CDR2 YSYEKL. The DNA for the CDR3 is TGCGCCAGCAGCCAAGGTGGGTTCAGGAACTCTAATGAAAAACTGTTTTTT. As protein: CASSQGGFRNSNEKLFF.

CDR3 nucleotide sequence: TGTGCCAGCACTGGCCAAGAGACCCAGTACTTC. Protein sequence: CASTGQETQYF. The chain is built from TRBV2 and TRBJ2-5; D ambiguous. V lost 7 bases and J 1 base, leaving 4 bases between the germline ends. Germline CDR1 SNHLY, CDR2 FYNNEI. This CDR3 region has 11 residues.

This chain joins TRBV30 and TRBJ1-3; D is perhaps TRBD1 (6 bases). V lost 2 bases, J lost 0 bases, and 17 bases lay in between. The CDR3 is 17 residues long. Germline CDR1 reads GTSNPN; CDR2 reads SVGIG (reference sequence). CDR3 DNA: TGTGCCTGGAGTACCTCTGGACAGCGATCCTCTGGAAACACCATATATTTT. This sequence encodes CAWSTSGQRSSGNTIYF.

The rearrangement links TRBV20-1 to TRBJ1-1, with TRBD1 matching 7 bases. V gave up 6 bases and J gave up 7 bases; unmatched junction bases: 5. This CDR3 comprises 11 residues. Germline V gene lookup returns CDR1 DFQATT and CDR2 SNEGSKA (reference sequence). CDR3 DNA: TGCAGTGCCCAGACAGGGCATGAAGCTTTCTTT. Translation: CSAQTGHEAFF.

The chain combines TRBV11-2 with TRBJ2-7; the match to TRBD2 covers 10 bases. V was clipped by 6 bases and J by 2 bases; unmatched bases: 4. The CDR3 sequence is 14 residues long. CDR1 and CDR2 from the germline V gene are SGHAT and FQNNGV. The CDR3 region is CASRWTSGTYEQYF. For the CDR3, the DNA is TGTGCCAGCAGGTGGACTAGCGGTACCTACGAGCAGTACTTC.

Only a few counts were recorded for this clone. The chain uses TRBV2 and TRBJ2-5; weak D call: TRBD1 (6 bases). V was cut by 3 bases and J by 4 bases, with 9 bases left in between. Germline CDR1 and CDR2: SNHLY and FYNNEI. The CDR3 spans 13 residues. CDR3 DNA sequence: TGTGCCAGCAGTGACGACAGGCGAGAGACCCAGTACTTC. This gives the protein CASSDDRRETQYF.

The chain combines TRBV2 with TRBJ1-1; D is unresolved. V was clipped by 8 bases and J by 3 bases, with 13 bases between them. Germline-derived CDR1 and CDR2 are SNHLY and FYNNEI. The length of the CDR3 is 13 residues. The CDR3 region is CASAGEAYTEAFF. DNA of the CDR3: TGTGCCAGCGCGGGAGAGGCTTACACTGAAGCTTTCTTT.

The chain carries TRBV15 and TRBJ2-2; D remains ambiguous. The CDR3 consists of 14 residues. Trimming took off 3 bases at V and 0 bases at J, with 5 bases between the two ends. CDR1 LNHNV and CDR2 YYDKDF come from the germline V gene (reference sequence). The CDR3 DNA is TGTGCCACCAGCAGGTCTTCGAACACCGGGGAGCTGTTTTTT. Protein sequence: CATSRSSNTGELFF.

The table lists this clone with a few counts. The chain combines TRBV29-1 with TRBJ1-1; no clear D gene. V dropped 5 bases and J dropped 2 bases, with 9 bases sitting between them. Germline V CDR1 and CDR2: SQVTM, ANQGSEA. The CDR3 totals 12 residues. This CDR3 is CSVNEGNTEAFF. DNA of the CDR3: TGCAGCGTTAATGAGGGCAACACTGAAGCTTTCTTT.

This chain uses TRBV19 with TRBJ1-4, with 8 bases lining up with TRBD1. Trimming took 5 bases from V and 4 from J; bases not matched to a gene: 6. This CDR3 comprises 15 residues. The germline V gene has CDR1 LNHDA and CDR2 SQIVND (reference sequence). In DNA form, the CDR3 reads TGTGCCAGTAGTGCGGGACAGGCTAATAATGAAAAACTGTTTTTT. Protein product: CASSAGQANNEKLFF.

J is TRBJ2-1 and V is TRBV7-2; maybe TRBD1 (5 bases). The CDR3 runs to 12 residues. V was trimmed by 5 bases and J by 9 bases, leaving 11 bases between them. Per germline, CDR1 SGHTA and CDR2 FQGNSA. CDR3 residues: CASSSRVSEQFF. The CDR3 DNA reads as TGTGCCAGCAGCAGCAGGGTTTCTGAGCAGTTCTTC.

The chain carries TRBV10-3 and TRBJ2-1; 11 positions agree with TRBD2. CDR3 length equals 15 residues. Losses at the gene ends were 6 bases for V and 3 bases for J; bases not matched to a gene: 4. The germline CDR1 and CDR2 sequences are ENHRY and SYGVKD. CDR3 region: CAIRPGTSGYNEQFF. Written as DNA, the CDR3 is TGTGCCATCAGACCCGGGACTAGCGGCTACAATGAGCAGTTCTTC.

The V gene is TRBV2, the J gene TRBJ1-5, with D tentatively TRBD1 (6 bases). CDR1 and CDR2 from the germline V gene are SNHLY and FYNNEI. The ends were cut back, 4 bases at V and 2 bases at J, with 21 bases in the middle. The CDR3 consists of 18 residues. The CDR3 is CASSAPSQGLMGNQPQHF. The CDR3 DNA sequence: TGTGCCAGCAGTGCACCCTCACAGGGACTTATGGGCAATCAGCCCCAGCATTTT.

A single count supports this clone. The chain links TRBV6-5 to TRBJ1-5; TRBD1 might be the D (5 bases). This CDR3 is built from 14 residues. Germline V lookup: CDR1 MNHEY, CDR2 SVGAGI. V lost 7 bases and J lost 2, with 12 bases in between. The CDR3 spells CASMTAGGNQPQHF. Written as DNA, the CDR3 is TGTGCCAGCATGACAGCCGGGGGCAATCAGCCCCAGCATTTT.

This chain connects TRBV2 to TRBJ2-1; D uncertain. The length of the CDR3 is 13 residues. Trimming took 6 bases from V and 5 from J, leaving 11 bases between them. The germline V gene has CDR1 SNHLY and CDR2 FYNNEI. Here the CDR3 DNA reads TGTGCCAGCAGCTACCGGGCGAACAATGAGCAGTTCTTC. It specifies CASSYRANNEQFF. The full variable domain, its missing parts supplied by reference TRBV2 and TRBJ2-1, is EPEVTQTPSHQVTQMGQEVILRCVPISNHLYFYWYRQILGQKVEFLVSFYNNEISEKSEIFDDQFSVERPDGSNFTLKIRSTKLEDSAMYFCASSYRANNEQFFGPGTRLTVL.

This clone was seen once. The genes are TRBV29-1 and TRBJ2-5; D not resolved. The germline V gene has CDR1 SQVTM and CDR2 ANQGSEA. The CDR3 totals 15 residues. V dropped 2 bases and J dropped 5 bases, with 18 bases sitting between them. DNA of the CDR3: TGCAGCGTTGAACCCCATGTTAGGGTAGGGGAGACCCAGTACTTC. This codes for CSVEPHVRVGETQYF.

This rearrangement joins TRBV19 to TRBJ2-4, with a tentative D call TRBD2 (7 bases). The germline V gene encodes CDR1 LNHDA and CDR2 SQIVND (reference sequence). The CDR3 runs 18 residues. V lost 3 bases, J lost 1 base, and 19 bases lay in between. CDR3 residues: CASSIREGESRAKNIQYF. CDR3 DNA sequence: TGTGCCAGTAGTATTAGGGAGGGGGAGAGTCGTGCCAAAAACATTCAGTACTTC.

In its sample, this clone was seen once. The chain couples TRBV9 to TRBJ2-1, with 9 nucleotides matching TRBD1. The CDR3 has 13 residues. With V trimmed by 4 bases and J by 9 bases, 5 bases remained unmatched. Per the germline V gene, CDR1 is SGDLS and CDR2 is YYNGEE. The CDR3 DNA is TGTGCCAGCAGCAGGGACAGGGACACTGAGCAGTTCTTC. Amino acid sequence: CASSRDRDTEQFF. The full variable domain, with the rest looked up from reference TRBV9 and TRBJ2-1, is DSGVTQTPKHLITATGQRVTLRCSPRSGDLSVYWYQQSLDQGLQFLIQYYNGEERAKGNILERFSAQQFPDLHSELNLSSLELGDSALYFCASSRDRDTEQFFGPGTRLTVL.